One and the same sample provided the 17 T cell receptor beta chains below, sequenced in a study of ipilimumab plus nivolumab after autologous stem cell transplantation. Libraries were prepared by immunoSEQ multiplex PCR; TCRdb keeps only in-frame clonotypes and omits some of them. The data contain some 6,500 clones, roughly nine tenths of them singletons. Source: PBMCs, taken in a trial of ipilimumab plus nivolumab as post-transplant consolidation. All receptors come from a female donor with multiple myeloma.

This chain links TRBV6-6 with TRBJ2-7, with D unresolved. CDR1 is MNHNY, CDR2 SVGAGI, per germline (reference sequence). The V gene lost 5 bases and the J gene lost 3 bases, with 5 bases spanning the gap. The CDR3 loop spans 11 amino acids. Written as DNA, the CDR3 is TGTGCCAGCAGTCGAGACTACGAGCAGTACTTC. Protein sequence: CASSRDYEQYF.

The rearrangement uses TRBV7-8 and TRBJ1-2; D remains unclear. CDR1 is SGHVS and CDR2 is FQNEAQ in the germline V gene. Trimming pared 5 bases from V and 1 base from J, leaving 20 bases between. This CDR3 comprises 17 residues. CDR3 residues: CASSATFRENNNYGYTF. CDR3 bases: TGTGCCAGCAGCGCAACCTTCCGAGAGAATAATAACTATGGCTACACCTTC.

The CDR3 bases are TGTGCCAGCAGCGGCCAGGGACAGGGATACACTGAAGCTTTCTTT. Protein product: CASSGQGQGYTEAFF. The chain has TRBV7-9 and TRBJ1-1; 9 bases match TRBD1. Trimming at V came to 5 bases and at J to 3 bases, leaving 7 bases not matched to a gene. CDR1 and CDR2 from the germline V gene are SEHNR and FQNEAQ (reference sequence). The CDR3 length is 15 residues.

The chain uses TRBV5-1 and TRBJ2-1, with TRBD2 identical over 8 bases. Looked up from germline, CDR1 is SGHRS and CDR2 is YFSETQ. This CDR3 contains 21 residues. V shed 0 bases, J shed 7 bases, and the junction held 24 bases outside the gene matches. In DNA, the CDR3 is TGCGCCAGCAGCTTGGACCCCTTGGTAATAGCGGGAAGAGTCGGTTTTAATGAGCAGTTCTTC. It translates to CASSLDPLVIAGRVGFNEQFF.

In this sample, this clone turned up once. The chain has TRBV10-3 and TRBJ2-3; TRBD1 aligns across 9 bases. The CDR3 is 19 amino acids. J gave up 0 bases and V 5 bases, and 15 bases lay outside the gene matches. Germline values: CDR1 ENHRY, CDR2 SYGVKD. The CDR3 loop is CAISNRGQAGALSTDTQYF. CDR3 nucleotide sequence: TGTGCCATCAGTAACAGGGGGCAGGCGGGGGCCTTAAGCACAGATACGCAGTATTTT.

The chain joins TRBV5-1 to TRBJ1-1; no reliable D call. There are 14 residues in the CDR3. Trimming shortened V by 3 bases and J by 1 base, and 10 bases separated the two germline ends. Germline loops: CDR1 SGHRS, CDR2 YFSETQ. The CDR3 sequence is CASSSLDGNTEAFF. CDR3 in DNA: TGCGCCAGCAGCTCATTGGACGGGAACACTGAAGCTTTCTTT.

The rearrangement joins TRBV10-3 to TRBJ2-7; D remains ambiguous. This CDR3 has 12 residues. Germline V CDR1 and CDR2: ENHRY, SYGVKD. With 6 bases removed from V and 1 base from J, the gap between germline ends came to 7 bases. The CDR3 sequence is CAIRDRSYEQYF. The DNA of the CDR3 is TGTGCCATCAGGGACCGTTCCTACGAGCAGTACTTC.

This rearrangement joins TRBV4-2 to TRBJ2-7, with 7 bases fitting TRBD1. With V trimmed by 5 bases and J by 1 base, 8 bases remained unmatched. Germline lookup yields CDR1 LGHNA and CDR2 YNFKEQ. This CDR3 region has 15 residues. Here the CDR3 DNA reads TGTGCCAGCAGCGTGTCCGGGACAGTATCCTACGAGCAGTACTTC. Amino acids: CASSVSGTVSYEQYF.

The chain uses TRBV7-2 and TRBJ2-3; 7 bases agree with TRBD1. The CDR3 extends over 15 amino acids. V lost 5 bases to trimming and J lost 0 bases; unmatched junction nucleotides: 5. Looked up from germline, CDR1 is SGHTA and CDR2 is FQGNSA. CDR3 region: CASSQQGISTDTQYF. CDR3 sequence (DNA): TGTGCCAGCAGCCAACAGGGGATCAGCACAGATACGCAGTATTTT.

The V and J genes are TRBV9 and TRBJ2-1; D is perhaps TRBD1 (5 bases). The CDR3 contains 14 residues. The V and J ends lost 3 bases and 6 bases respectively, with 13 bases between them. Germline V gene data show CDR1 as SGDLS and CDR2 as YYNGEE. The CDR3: CASSGSGSLNEQFF. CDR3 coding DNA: TGTGCCAGCAGCGGATCAGGGTCCCTCAATGAGCAGTTCTTC.

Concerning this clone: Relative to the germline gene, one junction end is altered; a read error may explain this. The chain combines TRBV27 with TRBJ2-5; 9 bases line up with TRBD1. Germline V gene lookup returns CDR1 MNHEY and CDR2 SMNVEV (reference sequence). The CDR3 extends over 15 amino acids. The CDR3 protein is CASSLWGTGRETQYF. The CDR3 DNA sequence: TGTGCCAGCAGCTTATGGGGGACAGGGCGGGAGACCCAGTACTTC.

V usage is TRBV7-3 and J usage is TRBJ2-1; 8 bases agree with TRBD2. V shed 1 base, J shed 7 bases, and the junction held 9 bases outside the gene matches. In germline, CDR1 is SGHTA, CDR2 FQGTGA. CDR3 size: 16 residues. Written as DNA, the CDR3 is TGTGCCAGCAGCTTAAATGCGCGGGAGGCCTCAAATGAGCAGTTCTTC. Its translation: CASSLNAREASNEQFF.

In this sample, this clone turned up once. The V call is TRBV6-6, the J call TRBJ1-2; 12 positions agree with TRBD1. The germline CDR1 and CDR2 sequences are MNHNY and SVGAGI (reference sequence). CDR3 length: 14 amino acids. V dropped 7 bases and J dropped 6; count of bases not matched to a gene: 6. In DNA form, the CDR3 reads TGTGCCAGCATTCTGGGACAGGGGGCTAATGGCTACACCTTC. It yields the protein CASILGQGANGYTF.

The CDR3 sequence is CASSLGLAFYEQYF. The CDR3 bases are TGTGCCAGCAGCTTAGGTCTAGCTTTCTACGAGCAGTACTTC. V usage is TRBV7-2 and J usage is TRBJ2-7, with a possible D match to TRBD2 (5 bases). Per germline, CDR1 SGHTA and CDR2 FQGNSA. The CDR3 loop spans 14 amino acids. V was trimmed by 1 base and J by 3 bases, leaving 10 bases between them. Full variable domain (rest looked up from reference TRBV7-2 and TRBJ2-7): GAGVSQSPSNKVTEKGKDVELRCDPISGHTALYWYRQSLGQGLEFLIYFQGNSAPDKSGLPSDRFSAERTGGSVSTLTIQRTQQEDSAVYLCASSLGLAFYEQYFGPGTRLTVT.

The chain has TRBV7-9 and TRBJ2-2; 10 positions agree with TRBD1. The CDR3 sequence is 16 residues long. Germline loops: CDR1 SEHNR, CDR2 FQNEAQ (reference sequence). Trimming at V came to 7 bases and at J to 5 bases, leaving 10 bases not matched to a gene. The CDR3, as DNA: TGTGCCAGCAACTCAGAAGGGGGACAGGGGACCGGGGAGCTGTTTTTT. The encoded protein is CASNSEGGQGTGELFF.

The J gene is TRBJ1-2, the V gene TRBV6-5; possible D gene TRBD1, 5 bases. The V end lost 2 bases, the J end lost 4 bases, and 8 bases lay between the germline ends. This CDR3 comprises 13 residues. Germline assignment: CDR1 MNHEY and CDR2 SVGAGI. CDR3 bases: TGTGCCAGCAGTTACCAGGGTGGCTATGGCTACACCTTC. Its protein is CASSYQGGYGYTF.

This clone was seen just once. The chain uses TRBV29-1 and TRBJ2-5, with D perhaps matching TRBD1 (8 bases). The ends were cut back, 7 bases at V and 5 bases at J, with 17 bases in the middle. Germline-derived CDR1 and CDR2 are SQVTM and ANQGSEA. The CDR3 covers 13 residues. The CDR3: CSARQGRGETQYF. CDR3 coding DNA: TGCAGCGCACGACAGGGGCGGGGGGAGACCCAGTACTTC.